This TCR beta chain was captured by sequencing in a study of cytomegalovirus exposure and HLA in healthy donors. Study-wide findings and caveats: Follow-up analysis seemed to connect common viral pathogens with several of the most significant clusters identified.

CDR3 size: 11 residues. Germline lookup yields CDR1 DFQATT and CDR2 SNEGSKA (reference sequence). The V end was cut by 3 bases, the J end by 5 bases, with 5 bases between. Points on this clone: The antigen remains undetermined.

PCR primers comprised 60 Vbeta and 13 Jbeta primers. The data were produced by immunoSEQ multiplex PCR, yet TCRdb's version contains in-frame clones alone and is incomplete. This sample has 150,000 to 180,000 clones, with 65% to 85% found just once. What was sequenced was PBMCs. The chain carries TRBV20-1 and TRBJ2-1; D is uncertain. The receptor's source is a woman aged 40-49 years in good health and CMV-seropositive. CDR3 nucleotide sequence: TGCAGTGCTAGGCGGCACAATGAGCAGTTCTTC. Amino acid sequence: CSARRHNEQFF.